Following are 30 T cell receptor beta chains from one sample sequenced in a study of shared clonotypes between healthy human individuals. Profiled with immunoSEQ multiplex PCR; TCRdb holds only in-frame clones, not every one. The data show about 980,000 clones, around 80% seen once. Sample: memory CD4+ T cells sorted from blood. As for subset: CD45RA-negative fraction. These receptors originate from a man aged 18-30 years in good health.

This chain uses TRBV28 with TRBJ1-2; D ambiguous. The CDR3 is 13 amino acids. Germline V CDR1 and CDR2: MDHEN, SYDVKM. V lost 5 bases to trimming and J lost 6 bases, with 13 bases between them. The CDR3 region is CASSPGPVNGYTF. The CDR3, as DNA: TGTGCCAGCAGTCCCGGGCCAGTTAATGGCTACACCTTC.

A remark on this clone: This likely reflects a read error, since a far larger clone is one base away. The chain has TRBV28 and TRBJ1-2; 9 bases are shared with TRBD1. Germline V gene lookup returns CDR1 MDHEN and CDR2 SYDVKM. With V trimmed by 6 bases and J by 5 bases, 4 bases remained unmatched. CDR3 length: 13 residues. This CDR3 is CASSPGQGYGYTF. CDR3 in DNA: TGTGCCAGCAGCCCCGGACAGGGGTATGGCTACACCTTC.

V is TRBV11-2 and J is TRBJ2-5, with D tentatively TRBD1 (5 bases). Trimming shortened V by 5 bases and J by 4 bases, and 17 bases separated the two germline ends. This CDR3 region has 15 residues. In germline, CDR1 is SGHAT, CDR2 FQNNGV. CDR3 loop: CASSVQVTFGETQYF. For the CDR3, the DNA is TGTGCCAGCAGCGTACAGGTTACCTTTGGAGAGACCCAGTACTTC.

Worth noting for this clone: This may arise from a read error, as a much more abundant clone is one base away. Other DNA sequences of this sample code for an identical CDR3. The chain couples TRBV5-1 to TRBJ1-5; possibly TRBD1 for D (5 bases). Trimming removed 0 bases from V and 0 bases from J, with 7 bases in between. There are 15 residues in the CDR3. Germline CDR1 and CDR2: SGHRS and YFSETQ. The CDR3 is CASSLEGTSNQPQHF. The DNA for the CDR3 is TGCGCCAGCAGCTTGGAAGGGACTAGCAATCAGCCCCAGCATTTT.

This clone was counted once. The chain carries TRBV5-1 and TRBJ1-1; 9 bases map to TRBD1. The CDR3 loop spans 13 amino acids. With 3 bases clipped from V and 4 bases from J, the junction kept 1 base outside the gene matches. Germline values: CDR1 SGHRS, CDR2 YFSETQ. The CDR3 reads CASSSQGATEAFF. CDR3 sequence (DNA): TGCGCCAGCAGCTCACAGGGGGCCACTGAAGCTTTCTTT.

V is TRBV7-2 and J is TRBJ2-3, with 9 bases fitting TRBD2. Per the germline V gene, CDR1 is SGHTA and CDR2 is FQGNSA. Trimming at V came to 1 base and at J to 5 bases, leaving 7 bases not matched to a gene. The CDR3 has 16 residues. In nucleotides, the CDR3 is TGTGCCAGCAGCTTAGTTGCGCGGGGGGGCCAAGATACGCAGTATTTT. It is translated as CASSLVARGGQDTQYF.

The chain combines TRBV7-9 with TRBJ2-7, with D perhaps TRBD2 (6 bases). CDR1 is SEHNR and CDR2 is FQNEAQ in the germline V gene (reference sequence). This CDR3 is 12 amino acids long. The V end was cut by 8 bases, the J end by 0 bases, with 8 bases between. The CDR3 DNA follows: TGTGCCAGCGCGGGGCGCTCCTACGAGCAGTACTTC. This translates into CASAGRSYEQYF. Drawing the rest from reference TRBV7-9 and TRBJ2-7, the complete variable domain is DTGVSQNPRHKITKRGQNVTFRCDPISEHNRLYWYRQTLGQGPEFLTYFQNEAQLEKSRLLSDRFSAERPKGSFSTLEIQRTEQGDSAMYLCASAGRSYEQYFGPGTRLTVT.

This clone has just one count. The genes are TRBV10-3 and TRBJ2-7, with TRBD1 matching 10 bases. V shed 3 bases and J 3 bases; nucleotides not matched to a gene: 17. The CDR3 is 19 amino acids. Germline V gene data show CDR1 as ENHRY and CDR2 as SYGVKD. The CDR3 DNA is TGTGCCATCAGTGATCAACACCGAACTCCGGGACAGGGGTTCTACGAGCAGTACTTC. Amino acids: CAISDQHRTPGQGFYEQYF.

Worth noting for this clone: Different DNA sequences within this sample yield the same CDR3. The chain is built from TRBV18 and TRBJ1-1; 9 nucleotides align to TRBD1. Looked up from germline, CDR1 is KGHSH and CDR2 is LQKENI. After removal of 3 bases from V and 2 bases from J, the junction contained 1 base not matched to a gene. This CDR3 is built from 14 residues. CDR3 sequence reads: CASSPTGGNTEAFF. The CDR3 DNA reads TGTGCCAGCTCACCGACAGGGGGAAACACTGAAGCTTTCTTT.

This clone was recorded only once. The rearrangement links TRBV7-2 to TRBJ2-1, with TRBD2 matching 13 bases. This CDR3 spans 16 amino acids. Germline V gene sequence: CDR1 SGHTA, CDR2 FQGNSA. The junction had 5 bases not matched to a gene; V was cut back by 4 bases and J by 5 bases. In DNA form, the CDR3 reads TGTGCCAGCAGCTATCCGACTAGCGGGAGGAACAATGAGCAGTTCTTC. Residues: CASSYPTSGRNNEQFF.

This clone has only one observation. The rearrangement uses TRBV7-8 and TRBJ1-4; D may be TRBD1 (5 bases). Trimming removed 3 bases at V and 7 bases at J, with 12 bases between. CDR3 length: 14 amino acids. Germline V gene data show CDR1 as SGHVS and CDR2 as FQNEAQ. CDR3 sequence reads: CASSLGGLGEKLFF. Written as DNA, the CDR3 is TGTGCCAGCAGCTTGGGGGGTTTGGGTGAAAAACTGTTTTTT.

The chain uses TRBV6-5 and TRBJ2-7, with D perhaps matching TRBD1 (7 bases). Per the germline V gene, CDR1 is MNHEY and CDR2 is SVGAGI. V dropped 0 bases and J dropped 5 bases, with 14 bases sitting between them. The CDR3 sequence is 15 residues long. CDR3 loop: CASSYSIQGGHEQYF. CDR3 nucleotides: TGTGCCAGCAGTTACTCGATTCAGGGGGGTCACGAGCAGTACTTC.

The V and J genes are TRBV19 and TRBJ2-1; 7 bases align to TRBD1. Germline-derived CDR1 and CDR2 are LNHDA and SQIVND (reference sequence). Germline trimming cut 6 bases from V and 5 bases from J; bases unmatched to any gene: 10. This CDR3 has 15 amino acids. The CDR3 loop reads CASRSLGQGDNEQFF. CDR3 sequence (DNA): TGTGCCAGTAGGTCCCTTGGCCAGGGGGACAATGAGCAGTTCTTC. Complete variable domain (other parts from reference TRBV19 and TRBJ2-1): DGGITQSPKYLFRKEGQNVTLSCEQNLNHDAMYWYRQDPGQGLRLIYYSQIVNDFQKGDIAEGYSVSREKKESFPLTVTSAQKNPTAFYLCASRSLGQGDNEQFFGPGTRLTVL.

Turning to this clone: The CDR3 does not close with the conserved phenylalanine or tryptophan, likely indicating a read error. Because the CDR3's place on the DNA is in doubt, the DNA is left out and the CDR3 is given as listed by TCRdb. The chain combines TRBV28 with TRBJ1-2. Germline V gene sequence: CDR1 MDHEN, CDR2 SYDVKM. 8 amino acids form the CDR3, both terminal residues included. The CDR3 reads CATPGPRS.

The CDR3 bases are TGCGCCAGCAGATCCCGCTCTAGCACAGATACGCAGTATTTT. Translating gives CASRSRSSTDTQYF. J is TRBJ2-3 and V is TRBV5-1, with unresolved D. Germline V gene data show CDR1 as SGHRS and CDR2 as YFSETQ. The CDR3 totals 14 residues. V was clipped by 5 bases and J by 0 bases, with 10 bases between them.

The J gene is TRBJ1-1, the V gene TRBV28, with D tentatively TRBD1 (5 bases). Looked up from germline, CDR1 is MDHEN and CDR2 is SYDVKM. The CDR3 runs 13 residues. V was pared by 4 bases and J by 7 bases, with 13 bases between. Here the CDR3 DNA reads TGTGCCAGCAGTTGGGGGTCCAAACTTGAAGCTTTCTTT. Translation: CASSWGSKLEAFF.

V and J are TRBV5-1 and TRBJ2-1; no reliable D call. The CDR3 is 15 residues long. Germline CDR1 and CDR2: SGHRS and YFSETQ. V was cut by 3 bases and J by 0 bases, with 10 bases left in between. The CDR3 DNA is TGCGCCAGCAGCTCGTCAGGAAACTCCTACAATGAGCAGTTCTTC. Encoded protein: CASSSSGNSYNEQFF.

This clone appeared once. V usage is TRBV6-1 and J usage is TRBJ2-7; the D gene is possibly TRBD1 (5 bases). The CDR3 is 13 residues long. V gave up 1 base and J gave up 4 bases, with 8 bases separating them. Germline V gives CDR1 MNHNS, CDR2 SASEGT. CDR3 nucleotide sequence: TGTGCCAGCAGTGAAGTGTACAGGTACGAGCAGTACTTC. It specifies CASSEVYRYEQYF.

V and J are TRBV28 and TRBJ1-2; D might be TRBD1 (6 bases). Germline CDR1 MDHEN, CDR2 SYDVKM. V lost 2 bases and J 8 bases, leaving 15 bases between the germline ends. The CDR3 loop spans 14 amino acids. Here the CDR3 DNA reads TGTGCCAGCAGTTTAAGTCCGGGGGGGCGAGGCTACACCTTC. Amino acid sequence: CASSLSPGGRGYTF.

This clone showed up many times. This chain uses TRBV30 with TRBJ1-2, with D hard to call. Germline assignment: CDR1 GTSNPN and CDR2 SVGIG (reference sequence). V was pared by 0 bases and J by 5 bases, with 19 bases between. The CDR3 is 16 amino acids. This CDR3 reads CAWSVGTGRTSYGYTF. Here the CDR3 DNA reads TGTGCCTGGAGTGTGGGAACCGGCCGGACGAGTTATGGCTACACCTTC.

This clone was recorded a few times. The J gene is TRBJ1-1, the V gene TRBV10-3; D is unresolved. The germline V gene has CDR1 ENHRY and CDR2 SYGVKD. Trimming removed 6 bases at V and 2 bases at J, with 4 bases between. The CDR3 is 11 amino acids. The CDR3 is CAIRINTEAFF. In DNA form, the CDR3 reads TGTGCCATCAGGATCAACACTGAAGCTTTCTTT.

The V call is TRBV6-5, the J call TRBJ2-4; maybe TRBD2 (6 bases). The V gene lost 6 bases and the J gene lost 9 bases, with 15 bases spanning the gap. The CDR3 has 13 residues. Germline values: CDR1 MNHEY, CDR2 SVGAGI. CDR3 nucleotide sequence: TGTGCCAGCAGACCGGAGGGGCGAGGCATTCAGTACTTC. Amino acid sequence: CASRPEGRGIQYF.

This chain uses TRBV18 with TRBJ2-1, with TRBD2 identical over 8 bases. The CDR3 loop spans 15 amino acids. V shed 2 bases, J shed 5 bases, and the junction held 5 bases outside the gene matches. Germline CDR1 is KGHSH and CDR2 is LQKENI. CDR3 region: CASSPTRTSNNEQFF. CDR3 nucleotides: TGTGCCAGCTCACCAACCAGGACTAGCAACAATGAGCAGTTCTTC.

This chain uses TRBV11-3 with TRBJ1-5; 10 nucleotides match TRBD1. V shed 5 bases, J shed 6 bases, and the junction held 7 bases outside the gene matches. From germline, CDR1 is SGHNT and CDR2 YENEEA. The CDR3 is 15 residues long. CDR3 coding DNA: TGTGCCAGCAGCCACGGGACAGGGGTAACTCAGCCCCAGCATTTT. Protein: CASSHGTGVTQPQHF.

This sequence joins TRBV2 and TRBJ1-2; no clear D. The CDR3 totals 13 residues. V was shortened by 6 bases and J by 6 bases, with 14 bases between the two germline ends. Germline V gene lookup returns CDR1 SNHLY and CDR2 FYNNEI. CDR3 loop: CASRGAEVDGYTF. The CDR3, as DNA: TGTGCCAGCAGGGGCGCAGAGGTGGATGGCTACACCTTC.

Concerning this clone itself: The junction departs from the called germline gene at one end, perhaps through a read error. The V call is TRBV7-9, the J call TRBJ1-2, with 7 bases that match TRBD1. CDR3 length: 13 residues. Germline V CDR1 and CDR2: SEHNR, FQNEAQ (reference sequence). Here the CDR3 DNA reads TGTGCCAGCAGCTTAGAGACCCCCGGGACAGAGGCCTTC. Translating it yields CASSLETPGTEAF.

The V call is TRBV28, the J call TRBJ1-1, with D uncertain. In germline, CDR1 is MDHEN, CDR2 SYDVKM. The CDR3 has 13 residues. V dropped 5 bases and J dropped 3 bases, with 10 bases sitting between them. The CDR3 loop reads CASSTLRHTEAFF. CDR3 bases: TGTGCCAGCAGTACATTGAGGCACACTGAAGCTTTCTTT.

This clone was seen just once. The J gene is TRBJ1-5, the V gene TRBV2; 7 nucleotides match TRBD1. Germline values: CDR1 SNHLY, CDR2 FYNNEI. The ends lost 6 bases at V and 5 bases at J; junction bases unmatched: 4. CDR3 length: 13 amino acids. CDR3 amino acids: CASRQGVDQPQHF. For the CDR3, the DNA is TGTGCCAGCAGGCAGGGGGTGGATCAGCCCCAGCATTTT. The variable domain in full, with the rest retrieved from reference TRBV2 and TRBJ1-5, is EPEVTQTPSHQVTQMGQEVILRCVPISNHLYFYWYRQILGQKVEFLVSFYNNEISEKSEIFDDQFSVERPDGSNFTLKIRSTKLEDSAMYFCASRQGVDQPQHFGDGTRLSIL.

The J gene is TRBJ2-2, the V gene TRBV14, with D uncertain. The CDR3 has 15 residues. The V gene's germline CDR1 is SGHDN and CDR2 FVKESK. Deletions cut 6 bases from V and 0 bases from J, with 11 bases between. The CDR3 reads CASRQKGSNTGELFF. As DNA, the CDR3 is TGTGCCAGCAGACAAAAGGGATCGAACACCGGGGAGCTGTTTTTT.

This chain connects TRBV5-1 to TRBJ2-3; 10 bases map to TRBD1. This CDR3 contains 19 residues. The germline V gene encodes CDR1 SGHRS and CDR2 YFSETQ. Trimming took 4 bases from V and 3 from J; bases not matched to a gene: 17. CDR3 loop: CASSPWTGGGERSTDTQYF. DNA for the CDR3: TGCGCCAGCAGCCCATGGACAGGGGGAGGTGAACGGAGTACAGATACGCAGTATTTT. The whole variable domain, filled in from reference TRBV5-1 and TRBJ2-3, reads KAGVTQTPRYLIKTRGQQVTLSCSPISGHRSVSWYQQTPGQGLQFLFEYFSETQRNKGNFPGRFSGRQFSNSRSEMNVSTLELGDSALYLCASSPWTGGGERSTDTQYFGPGTRLTVL.